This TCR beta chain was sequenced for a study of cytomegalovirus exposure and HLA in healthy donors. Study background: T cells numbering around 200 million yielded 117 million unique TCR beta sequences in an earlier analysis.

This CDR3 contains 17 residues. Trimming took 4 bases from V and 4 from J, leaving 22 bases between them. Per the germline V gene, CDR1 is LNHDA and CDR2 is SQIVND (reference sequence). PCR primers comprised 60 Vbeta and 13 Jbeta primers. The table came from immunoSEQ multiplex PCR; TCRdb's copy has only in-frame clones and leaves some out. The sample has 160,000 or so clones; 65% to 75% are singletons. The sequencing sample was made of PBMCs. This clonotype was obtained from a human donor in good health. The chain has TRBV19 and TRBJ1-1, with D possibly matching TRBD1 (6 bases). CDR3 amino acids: CASSTVGHTGVSTEAFF. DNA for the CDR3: TGTGCCAGTAGTACGGTGGGACACACAGGAGTTAGCACTGAAGCTTTCTTT. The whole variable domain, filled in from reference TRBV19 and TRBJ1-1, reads DGGITQSPKYLFRKEGQNVTLSCEQNLNHDAMYWYRQDPGQGLRLIYYSQIVNDFQKGDIAEGYSVSREKKESFPLTVTSAQKNPTAFYLCASSTVGHTGVSTEAFFGQGTRLTVV.